The 20 T cell receptor beta chains given below trace back to one sample, sequenced in a study of regulatory T cells in long-lasting Graves disease. Time point in this sample: newly diagnosed GD, antithyroid drugs for less than 3 months. Generation of the TCR library employed RNA extracted from PBMCs. HTBI primers from iRepertoire and Arm-PCR of CDR3 regions yielded the TCR beta libraries. MiXCR was run by TCRdb on the multiplex PCR reads, yielding one entry per CDR3 protein. Of about 530,000 distinct CDR3 sequences listed, 15% to 20% are singletons. These data were also reused for a study on T cells in Graves' hyperthyroidism and ophthalmopathy.

The specimen comprised peripheral blood mononuclear cells (PBMCs), sampled at new diagnosis, from a patient treated with antithyroid drugs. These receptors came from a woman aged 35-65 years with Graves disease.

This clonotype was counted at least ten times. The chain uses TRBV13 and TRBJ2-7; D is unresolved. This CDR3 is built from 13 residues. Germline V gives CDR1 PRHDT, CDR2 FYEKMQ (reference sequence). Trimming removed 5 bases at V and 0 bases at J, with 8 bases between. The CDR3 spells CASSQATSYEQYF. CDR3 in DNA: TGTGCCAGCAGCCAAGCCACCTCCTACGAGCAGTACTTC.

In regard to this clonotype: A much more abundant neighbour one base away suggests this may be a read error. This chain connects TRBV3-1 to TRBJ2-1, with 7 bases fitting TRBD1. The DNA end is more similar to TRBJ2-5, so the J call may be wrong. The V gene's germline CDR1 is LGHDT and CDR2 YNNKEL (reference sequence). This CDR3 spans 18 amino acids. CDR3 amino acids: CTSSHTGVVGVGQETQYF. CDR3 bases: TGTACCAGCAGCCACACAGGGGTCGTTGGAGTCGGGCAAGAGACCCAGTACTTC.

This clonotype was counted many times. The V call is TRBV12-3 or TRBV12-4, the J call TRBJ1-6; no clear D. Trimming removed 5 bases at V and 10 bases at J, with 18 bases between. CDR3 length: 15 residues. The CDR3 loop reads CASSPRATTGSPLHF. In DNA, the CDR3 is TGTGCCAGCAGTCCTCGGGCAACGACCGGATCACCCCTCCACTTT.

This clonotype was observed once. This sequence joins TRBV7-9 and TRBJ1-2, with D possibly matching TRBD1 (5 bases). The germline V and J ends were trimmed by 0 bases and 7 bases, with 12 bases remaining between them. Germline V gives CDR1 SEHNR, CDR2 FQNEAQ (reference sequence). There are 14 residues in the CDR3. This CDR3 is CASSLAWGESGYTF. Here the CDR3 DNA reads TGTGCCAGCAGCTTAGCTTGGGGGGAGAGTGGCTACACCTTC.

As for this clonotype: This may be a read error, as it is one base from a much larger clone. The rearrangement uses TRBV2 and TRBJ2-1; D tentatively reads TRBD1 or TRBD2 (5 bases each). The CDR3 covers 15 residues. The ends were cut back, 5 bases at V and 2 bases at J, with 13 bases in the middle. CDR1 is SNHLY, CDR2 FYNNEI, per germline. CDR3 bases: TGTGCCAGCAGTTTTGGATGGGGGACCTACAATGAGCAGTTCTTC. It specifies CASSFGWGTYNEQFF.

This clonotype was found many times. V usage is TRBV2 and J usage is TRBJ2-1; D is uncertain. CDR3 length: 15 amino acids. Trimming stripped 4 bases from V and 2 bases from J, with 12 bases between. Germline V CDR1 and CDR2: SNHLY, FYNNEI. CDR3 in DNA: TGTGCCAGCAGTGGGGGAAGGGATACCTACAATGAGCAGTTCTTC. Protein: CASSGGRDTYNEQFF.

The sample holds a few counts of this clonotype. This chain uses TRBV4-1 with TRBJ1-2, with D possibly TRBD1 on 5 matching bases. V lost 0 bases to trimming and J lost 2 bases, with 10 bases between them. The CDR3 consists of 15 residues. CDR1 is MGHRA and CDR2 is YSYEKL in the germline V gene. CDR3 nucleotides: TGCGCCAGCAGCCAAGAAGGAGGGGTCAACTATGGCTACACCTTC. It codes for CASSQEGGVNYGYTF.

This clonotype was detected many times. V gene TRBV2 combines with J gene TRBJ2-2, with D hard to call. V gave up 3 bases and J gave up 4 bases, with 6 bases separating them. Per the germline V gene, CDR1 is SNHLY and CDR2 is FYNNEI. The CDR3 spans 13 residues. DNA of the CDR3: TGTGCCAGCAGTGACCGTTCCACCGGGGAGCTGTTTTTT. The encoded protein is CASSDRSTGELFF.

This clonotype appeared a few times. The chain is built from TRBV30 and TRBJ2-5; D unresolved. Trimming removed 1 base from V and 4 bases from J, with 10 bases in between. Germline CDR1 is GTSNPN and CDR2 is SVGIG (reference sequence). This CDR3 spans 13 amino acids. The CDR3 protein is CAWSDVDGETQYF. For the CDR3, the DNA is TGTGCCTGGAGTGACGTGGACGGAGAGACCCAGTACTTC.

V and J are TRBV4-1 and TRBJ1-1; D is unclear. The germline V and J ends were trimmed by 2 bases and 0 bases, with 7 bases remaining between them. Germline lookup yields CDR1 MGHRA and CDR2 YSYEKL. There are 14 residues in the CDR3. The CDR3 region is CASSQSFLNTEAFF. CDR3 sequence (DNA): TGCGCCAGCAGCCAAAGTTTCTTGAACACTGAAGCTTTCTTT.

Many counts were recorded for this clonotype. The rearrangement joins TRBV7-9 to TRBJ2-5; weak D call: TRBD2 (5 bases). With 2 bases removed from V and 7 bases from J, the gap between germline ends came to 14 bases. The CDR3 loop spans 14 amino acids. From germline, CDR1 is SEHNR and CDR2 FQNEAQ (reference sequence). CDR3: CASSLMHGVGTQYF. CDR3 in DNA: TGTGCCAGCAGCTTAATGCACGGGGTTGGGACCCAGTACTTC.

This clonotype has a count of ten or more. The chain carries TRBV6-2 or TRBV6-3 and TRBJ2-3, with a weak D call TRBD1 (5 bases). In germline, CDR1 is MNHEY, CDR2 SVGEGT. This CDR3 contains 15 residues. Trimming removed 5 bases at V and 1 base at J, with 13 bases between. The DNA for the CDR3 is TGTGCCAGCAGTGACGGACACTCAGGCACAGATACGCAGTATTTT. Translating gives CASSDGHSGTDTQYF.

This clonotype was detected only a few times. This chain connects TRBV6-1 to TRBJ2-3, with D possibly being TRBD1 (6 bases). Trimming pared 1 base from V and 6 bases from J, leaving 14 bases between. The CDR3 is made up of 15 amino acids. Germline V CDR1 and CDR2: MNHNS, SASEGT. CDR3 DNA: TGTGCCAGCAGTGAAGAACAGGGTTTTTCCGATACGCAGTATTTT. Its translation: CASSEEQGFSDTQYF.

This clonotype was picked up many times. The chain joins TRBV6-1 to TRBJ2-5; 7 bases are shared with TRBD1. V trimming: 6 bases; J trimming: 2 bases; junction bases outside the gene matches: 12. The CDR3 sequence is 16 residues long. The germline gives CDR1 MNHNS, CDR2 SASEGT. Here the CDR3 reads CASSDPGQIHQETQYF. The CDR3 nucleotides are TGTGCCAGCAGCGATCCGGGACAGATCCATCAAGAGACCCAGTACTTC.

Ten or more counts support this clonotype. The V gene is TRBV14, the J gene TRBJ2-1, with D unclear. V lost 4 bases and J lost 2, with 12 bases in between. The CDR3 runs 15 residues. Germline CDR1 reads SGHDN; CDR2 reads FVKESK. CDR3 in DNA: TGTGCCAGCAGCCCCGGCCACCCTGCCTACAATGAGCAGTTCTTC. Residues: CASSPGHPAYNEQFF. The full variable domain, with the rest looked up from reference TRBV14 and TRBJ2-1, is EAGVTQFPSHSVIEKGQTVTLRCDPISGHDNLYWYRRVMGKEIKFLLHFVKESKQDESGMPNNRFLAERTGGTYSTLKVQPAELEDSGVYFCASSPGHPAYNEQFFGPGTRLTVL.

This clonotype has only a few counts. The chain links TRBV5-1 to TRBJ2-3; tentative D call: TRBD2 (7 bases). The CDR3 loop spans 16 amino acids. V lost 0 bases and J lost 6, with 17 bases in between. Germline V CDR1 and CDR2: SGHRS, YFSETQ. The CDR3 bases are TGCGCCAGCAGCTTGGCCCCAGGAGGGGGGGAGGATACGCAGTATTTT. As protein: CASSLAPGGGEDTQYF.

This clonotype occurred many times. The chain recombines TRBV9 with TRBJ1-2; tentative D call: TRBD1 (6 bases). V gave up 0 bases and J gave up 0 bases, with 9 bases separating them. CDR3 length equals 15 residues. The germline V gene has CDR1 SGDLS and CDR2 YYNGEE. Here the CDR3 DNA reads TGTGCCAGCAGCGTAGGAGGGGGAGCTAACTATGGCTACACCTTC. It encodes CASSVGGGANYGYTF.

As DNA, the CDR3 is TGTGCCTACCACGGGGACTATGGCTACACCTTC. Its translation: CAYHGDYGYTF. The rearrangement joins TRBV2 to TRBJ1-2; D not resolved. The CDR3 sequence is 11 residues long. Germline assignment: CDR1 SNHLY and CDR2 FYNNEI. V was trimmed by 11 bases and J by 3 bases, leaving 10 bases between them.

A remark on this clonotype: The junction departs from germline at one end; a sequencing error may be responsible. V is TRBV7-7 and J is TRBJ2-5; TRBD2 matches at 8 bases. This CDR3 region has 14 residues. Looked up from germline, CDR1 is SSHAT and CDR2 is FNYEAQ (reference sequence). CDR3 loop: CASSPGGVKETQYF. The CDR3 nucleotides read TGTGCTAGCAGCCCCGGGGGGGTGAAGGAGACCCAGTACTTC.

Only a few counts were recorded for this clonotype. V usage is TRBV19 and J usage is TRBJ1-1; tentative D call: TRBD1 (6 bases). The CDR3 consists of 14 residues. Germline loops: CDR1 LNHDA, CDR2 SQIVND (reference sequence). V gave up 4 bases and J gave up 3 bases, with 12 bases separating them. The CDR3 region is CASSTGRGDTEAFF. The CDR3 DNA reads TGTGCCAGTAGTACAGGGAGGGGGGACACTGAAGCTTTCTTT. The variable domain in full, completed from reference TRBV19 and TRBJ1-1, reads DGGITQSPKYLFRKEGQNVTLSCEQNLNHDAMYWYRQDPGQGLRLIYYSQIVNDFQKGDIAEGYSVSREKKESFPLTVTSAQKNPTAFYLCASSTGRGDTEAFFGQGTRLTVV.